This passage covers 10 T cell receptor beta chains from one sample sequenced in a study of a mutant IDH1 vaccine in newly diagnosed glioma. Time point denoted: week 23, last vaccination. A 20-mer mutant IDH1 peptide at 300 ug was injected subcutaneously with topical imiquimod. These TCRs' antigens remain unknown. Some clones are missing from TCRdb's copy, which holds only in-frame ones; the method was immunoSEQ multiplex PCR. The table has around 60,000 clones, roughly 85% seen once. The material was PBMCs, obtained from a glioma patient whose treatment included an IDH1 peptide vaccine. The source is a man aged 25-45 years with glioma.

This clone occurred a few times. V usage is TRBV11-3 and J usage is TRBJ1-1; D remains unclear. The germline gives CDR1 SGHNT, CDR2 YENEEA. The CDR3 is 13 amino acids. The ends were cut back, 5 bases at V and 1 base at J, with 8 bases in the middle. CDR3 in DNA: TGTGCCAGCAGCATAACAAGGAACACTGAAGCTTTCTTT. Translating gives CASSITRNTEAFF.

The chain is built from TRBV29-1 and TRBJ2-7; possibly TRBD1 for D (5 bases). Trimming stripped 4 bases from V and 1 base from J, with 8 bases between. Germline loops: CDR1 SQVTM, CDR2 ANQGSEA. This CDR3 is 12 amino acids long. CDR3 in DNA: TGCAGCGTTGTTAGGGGATCCTACGAGCAGTACTTC. This codes for CSVVRGSYEQYF.

The V and J genes are TRBV4-1 and TRBJ1-5; D gene unclear. V was clipped by 4 bases and J by 0 bases, with 10 bases between them. The length of the CDR3 is 15 residues. In germline, CDR1 is MGHRA, CDR2 YSYEKL. The CDR3 here is CASSPSGNSNQPQHF. CDR3 DNA: TGCGCCAGCAGCCCTTCCGGGAATAGCAATCAGCCCCAGCATTTT.

The chain has TRBV6-6 and TRBJ2-7; no reliable D call. Germline loops: CDR1 MNHNY, CDR2 SVGAGI (reference sequence). This CDR3 region has 15 residues. The ends were cut back, 5 bases at V and 4 bases at J, with 18 bases in the middle. CDR3 residues: CASSIGPTYRYEQYF. In DNA form, the CDR3 reads TGTGCCAGCAGTATAGGTCCAACCTATCGTTACGAGCAGTACTTC.

The V and J genes are TRBV5-4 and TRBJ2-5, with a possible D match to TRBD2 (5 bases). Germline V gene data show CDR1 as SGHNT and CDR2 as YYREEE (reference sequence). V was clipped by 3 bases and J by 2 bases, with 14 bases between them. This CDR3 is 15 amino acids long. CDR3 loop: CASSYHGLLQETQYF. In DNA, the CDR3 is TGTGCCAGCAGCTACCACGGACTGTTACAAGAGACCCAGTACTTC.

The chain has TRBV5-1 and TRBJ1-1; no clear D gene. Trimming left V 3 bases short and J 2 bases short, with 17 bases between. This CDR3 is built from 16 residues. Per germline, CDR1 SGHRS and CDR2 YFSETQ. For the CDR3, the DNA is TGCGCCAGCAGCTGGGCTATAAGTGGTCTAAACACTGAAGCTTTCTTT. As protein: CASSWAISGLNTEAFF.

The genes are TRBV4-1 and TRBJ2-2, with D tentatively TRBD1 or TRBD2 (6 bases each). Trimming removed 3 bases at V and 6 bases at J, with 17 bases between. Looked up from germline, CDR1 is MGHRA and CDR2 is YSYEKL. The CDR3 is 16 residues long. CDR3 residues: CASSHEGGPFAGELFF. DNA of the CDR3: TGCGCCAGCAGCCACGAAGGGGGGCCGTTCGCCGGGGAGCTGTTTTTT.

V and J are TRBV7-9 and TRBJ1-2; D might be TRBD1 (5 bases). CDR3 length: 14 amino acids. With 5 bases removed from V and 6 bases from J, the gap between germline ends came to 16 bases. CDR1 and CDR2 from the germline V gene are SEHNR and FQNEAQ (reference sequence). The CDR3 is CASSGAGRLDGYTF. Here the CDR3 DNA reads TGTGCCAGCAGCGGGGCAGGCAGGCTGGATGGCTACACCTTC.

This sequence joins TRBV19 and TRBJ1-4, with 11 bases matching TRBD1. This CDR3 has 17 residues. Germline values: CDR1 LNHDA, CDR2 SQIVND (reference sequence). V was pared by 5 bases and J by 7 bases, with 12 bases of the junction left unmatched. DNA for the CDR3: TGTGCCAGTAGTCCCGGGACAGGGGGATTTACGATTGAAAAACTGTTTTTT. It is translated as CASSPGTGGFTIEKLFF.

The chain joins TRBV10-1 to TRBJ2-2, with D unresolved. V gave up 2 bases and J gave up 5 bases, with 9 bases separating them. CDR1 is WNHNN, CDR2 SYGVQD, per germline (reference sequence). CDR3 size: 14 residues. CDR3 nucleotide sequence: TGCGCCAGCAGTGAGCGGACCTGGACCGGGGAGCTGTTTTTT. Its translation: CASSERTWTGELFF.